These T cell receptor beta chains were read from a single sample in a study of cytomegalovirus exposure and HLA in healthy donors. Some clones are missing from TCRdb's copy, which holds only in-frame ones; the method was immunoSEQ multiplex PCR. The sample consists of 100,000 or so clones, more than 60% of them appearing once. The sequenced material came from PBMCs. Receptor source: a female donor in good health and CMV-seronegative. CDR3s include the opening cysteine and the closing phenylalanine or tryptophan. The order of the fields is V gene, D gene, J gene, clone size, CDR3 DNA, CDR3 protein. A D gene is named only where the DNA matches it firmly. The listing skips clone size in some rows; elsewhere it reads once, few, many or a size class.

>TRBV5-7|-|TRBJ1-2|-
TGTGCCAGCAGCTTGGCGCAGGACTATGGCTACACCTTC
CASSLAQDYGYTF
>TRBV4-1|TRBD2|TRBJ2-3|-
TGCGCCAGCAGCCAAGAGCTAGCGGGGGTCACAGATACGCAGTATTTT
CASSQELAGVTDTQYF
>TRBV6-6|TRBD1|TRBJ2-3|-
TGTGCCAGCTCCGGCAGCGAGGGGGCGAGAATGGATACGCAGTATTTT
CASSGSEGARMDTQYF
>TRBV7-9|TRBD1|TRBJ2-1|-
TGTGCCAGCAGCCCACCCCGGACAGGCGAGAATGAGCAGTTCTTC
CASSPPRTGENEQFF
>TRBV5-1|-|TRBJ1-6|-
TGCGCCAGCAGCGGGCAGGCCGGTCCCTATAATTCACCCCTCCACTTT
CASSGQAGPYNSPLHF
>TRBV6-5|TRBD1|TRBJ1-1|-
TGTGCCAGCAGTTCCGGACAGGGCATGGCTTTCTTT
CASSSGQGMAFF
>TRBV6-5|TRBD1|TRBJ1-2|once
TGTGCCAGCAGCCCCTCGACAGGGGCCCCTGGCTACACCTTC
CASSPSTGAPGYTF
>TRBV4-1|-|TRBJ2-6|few
TGCGCCAGCAGCGTAAGAGATACAGCGGCCGGGGCCAACGTCCTGACTTTC
CASSVRDTAAGANVLTF
>TRBV7-8|-|TRBJ2-7|-
TGTGCCAGCAGCTTAGCCGTCGGCCAGGGCTACGAGCAGTACTTC
CASSLAVGQGYEQYF
>TRBV6-5|-|TRBJ1-5|-
TGTGCCAGCAGTTACTCCGATCGGAGCAATCAGCCCCAGCATTTT
CASSYSDRSNQPQHF
>TRBV2|-|TRBJ1-2|-
TGTGCCAGCAGTGACTCAGGAATCTATGGCTACACCTTC
CASSDSGIYGYTF
>TRBV10-1|TRBD2|TRBJ2-1|-
TGCGCCAGCAGTGAGTCGCTAGCGGGGGGTCATGAGCAGTTCTTC
CASSESLAGGHEQFF
>TRBV5-1|TRBD2|TRBJ2-3|-
TGCGCCAGCAGCCAGACTAGCAGCACAGATACGCAGTATTTT
CASSQTSSTDTQYF
>TRBV5-4|TRBD1|TRBJ2-7|-
TGTGCCAGCAGCTGGGACAGCTACGAGCAGTACTTC
CASSWDSYEQYF
>TRBV9|TRBD1|TRBJ1-2|-
TGTGCCAGCAGCGCCGAGGGGGCTCGGTATGGCTACACCTTC
CASSAEGARYGYTF
>TRBV27|TRBD1|TRBJ2-5|-
TGTGCCAGCAGTGGGACAGGCAGGGAGACCCAGTACTTC
CASSGTGRETQYF
>TRBV11-2|TRBD2|TRBJ2-5|-
TGTGCCAGCAGCTCCATCGGACTAGCGGGGGGGCGCATGGAGACCCAGTACTTC
CASSSIGLAGGRMETQYF
>TRBV7-2|-|TRBJ2-1|-
TGTGCCAGCACCGGCTACAATGAGCAGTTCTTC
CASTGYNEQFF
>TRBV6-6|TRBD2|TRBJ2-5|-
TGTGCCAGCAGTTACGGTAGCGGGGGGGTAGAGACCCAGTACTTC
CASSYGSGGVETQYF
>TRBV6-5|TRBD1|TRBJ2-1|-
TGTGCCAGCAGTCAATCAGGGGGTCAACATGAGCAGTTCTTC
CASSQSGGQHEQFF
>TRBV5-3|TRBD1|TRBJ1-2|-
TGTGCCAGAAGCCACGCCCCGAACGGACAGGGGGCTGAGGGCTATGGCTACACCTTC
CARSHAPNGQGAEGYGYTF
>TRBV4-1|TRBD2|TRBJ2-7|-
TGCGCCAGCAGCCAAGTTGGGGGGGGGAGATACGAGCAGTACTTC
CASSQVGGGRYEQYF
>TRBV30|TRBD2|TRBJ2-3|-
TGTGCCTGGAATTCGTGGGGGGGTAGAGATACGCAGTATTTT
CAWNSWGGRDTQYF
>TRBV9|TRBD2|TRBJ2-1|-
TGTGCCAGCAGCGTAGGGGGAGGGACTAGCGGGGGGGCCGACAATGAGCAGTTCTTC
CASSVGGGTSGGADNEQFF
>TRBV27|-|TRBJ2-7|-
TGTGCCAGCAGTTTATCATCCGGGGGCTACGAGCAGTACTTC
CASSLSSGGYEQYF
>TRBV2|TRBD2|TRBJ2-7|-
TGTGCCAGCAGTGAGAAGCGGGGGGACTCCTACGAGCAGTACTTC
CASSEKRGDSYEQYF
>TRBV19|-|TRBJ1-1|-
TGTGCCAGTAGCCGCAGGGCCTCCATGAACACTGAAGCTTTCTTT
CASSRRASMNTEAFF
>TRBV4-1|-|TRBJ1-4|few
TGCGCCAGCAGCCAAGAGGCAGGAAGTGAAAAACTGTTTTTT
CASSQEAGSEKLFF
>TRBV7-2|TRBD1|TRBJ2-7|-
TGTGCCAGCAGCTCGGGGACAGGAGCCTACGAGCAGTACTTC
CASSSGTGAYEQYF
>TRBV19|TRBD2|TRBJ2-3|-
TGTGCCAGTAGTGACCGGGGGGGCGAAGCAGATACGCAGTATTTT
CASSDRGGEADTQYF
>TRBV6-1|TRBD1|TRBJ2-7|-
TGTGCCAGCAGGGGACAGGGTGTAAACGAGCAGTACTTC
CASRGQGVNEQYF
>TRBV6-7|TRBD2|TRBJ2-4|-
TGTGCCAGCAGTTACTCGATAGCGGGCATAGCCAAAAACATTCAGTACTTC
CASSYSIAGIAKNIQYF
>TRBV2|TRBD2|TRBJ2-1|-
TGTGCCGGGGGATTGGGTAGCGGGGGATCCAATGAGCAGTTCTTC
CAGGLGSGGSNEQFF
>TRBV9|TRBD1|TRBJ2-3|-
TGTGCCAGCAGCCTCACTGGACAGGGATCAGATACGCAGTATTTT
CASSLTGQGSDTQYF
>TRBV7-2|TRBD2|TRBJ2-3|-
TGTGCCAGCAGCTTAGTTCTAGCTAGCGGGGGAACAGATACGCAGTATTTT
CASSLVLASGGTDTQYF
>TRBV10-3|TRBD1|TRBJ2-7|-
TGTGCCATCAGCCGGAGACAGGGAACGGACGAGCAGTACTTC
CAISRRQGTDEQYF
>TRBV5-1|TRBD2|TRBJ2-5|-
TGCGCCAGCAGCACTAGCGGGGGCCTAGAAGAGACCCAGTACTTC
CASSTSGGLEETQYF
>TRBV9|-|TRBJ1-1|-
TGTGCCAGCAGCGTAGCCCCCGACAGTTCTCAGACTTTCTTT
CASSVAPDSSQTFF
>TRBV5-4|TRBD2|TRBJ2-3|-
TGTGCCAGCAGTAAGGGGACTAGCGGTACCACAGATACGCAGTATTTT
CASSKGTSGTTDTQYF
>TRBV6-7|-|TRBJ1-1|-
TGTGCCAGCAGTTACTTCTGGCAAGAAGCTTTCTTT
CASSYFWQEAFF
>TRBV9|-|TRBJ1-2|-
TGTGCCAGCAGCCCAACGTTCCTCGGGACAACCCATGGCTACACCTTC
CASSPTFLGTTHGYTF
>TRBV10-3|-|TRBJ2-7|-
TGTGCCATCAGTACAGGGTCAGCGGTCGCCGAGCAGTACTTC
CAISTGSAVAEQYF
>TRBV4-2|-|TRBJ1-1|few
TGTGCCAGCAGCCAAGCCGTGACAGCCAACACTGAAGCTTTCTTT
CASSQAVTANTEAFF
>TRBV7-9|-|TRBJ1-5|-
TGTGCCAGCAGCTCAGAGCGGCAGCTCAATCAGCCCCAGCATTTT
CASSSERQLNQPQHF
>TRBV7-2|TRBD1|TRBJ1-2|-
TGTGCCAGCAGCTCAAATAGACAGGGCGGAGGCTACACCTTC
CASSSNRQGGGYTF
>TRBV7-2|-|TRBJ1-6|-
TGTGCCAGCAGCTTAGCAGGTCAGGAAGATAATTCACCCCTCCACTTT
CASSLAGQEDNSPLHF
>TRBV29-1|TRBD1|TRBJ1-1|few
TGCAGCGTTGAAGATCTTCCGACAGGGAAAGGCACTGAAGCTTTCTTT
CSVEDLPTGKGTEAFF
>TRBV6-5|-|TRBJ2-2|-
TGTGCCAGCAGTCTACAGGGAACCGGGGAGCTGTTTTTT
CASSLQGTGELFF
>TRBV5-1|-|TRBJ2-3|-
TGCGCCAGCACCGGCCGGACAGGCACAGATACGCAGTATTTT
CASTGRTGTDTQYF
>TRBV4-3|TRBD2|TRBJ2-7|-
TGCGCCAGCAGCCAAGATCGAGCGGGGGGCCTCTACGAGCAGTACTTC
CASSQDRAGGLYEQYF
>TRBV13|TRBD2|TRBJ2-3|-
TGTGCCAGCAGCTTACGGTCTAGCGGGGGATTCGCAGATACGCAGTATTTT
CASSLRSSGGFADTQYF